This TCR beta chain was retrieved from a study of radiotherapy plus CTLA-4 blockade in lung cancer. V was cut by 1 base and J by 8 bases, with 17 bases left in between. Germline V CDR1 and CDR2: MGHRA, YSYEKL. This CDR3 comprises 16 residues. Ipilimumab CTLA-4 blockade and focal radiation were given to patients with chemo-refractory metastatic non-small-cell lung cancer. Using immunoSEQ multiplex PCR, the repertoire was profiled, and TCRdb retains in-frame clones only, with some absent. The profile covers around 86,000 clones, with less than 90% appearing a single time and 0.82% taken by the ten largest. Concerning this clone itself: Its antigen is still unknown.

Study observations and caveats: In blood, TCR clones derived from the tumor expanded after radiotherapy plus ipilimumab.

This chain joins TRBV4-1 and TRBJ1-4, with D possibly being TRBD1 (6 bases). Sequenced here: peripheral blood, sampled from a patient treated with radiotherapy plus ipilimumab. This clonotype was sampled from a human donor with non-small cell lung cancer who had stable disease on radiotherapy plus ipilimumab. Here the CDR3 reads CASSQALGGRWEKLFF. CDR3 nucleotides: TGCGCCAGCAGCCAAGCCCTTGGGGGGCGCTGGGAAAAACTGTTTTTT.